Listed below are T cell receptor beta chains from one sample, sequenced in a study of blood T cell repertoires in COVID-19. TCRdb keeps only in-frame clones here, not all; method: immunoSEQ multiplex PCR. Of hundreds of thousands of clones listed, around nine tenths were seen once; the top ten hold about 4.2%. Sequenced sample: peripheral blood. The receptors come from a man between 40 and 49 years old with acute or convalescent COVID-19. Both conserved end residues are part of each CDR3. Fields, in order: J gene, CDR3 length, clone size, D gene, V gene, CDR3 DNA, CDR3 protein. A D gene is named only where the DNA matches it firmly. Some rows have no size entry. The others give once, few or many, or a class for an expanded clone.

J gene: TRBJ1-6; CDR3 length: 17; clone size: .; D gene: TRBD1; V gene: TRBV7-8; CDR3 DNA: TGTGCCAGCAGCCCTGACAGGGGAGGTGGTCGAAGATCACCCCTCCACTTT; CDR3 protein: CASSPDRGGGRRSPLHF
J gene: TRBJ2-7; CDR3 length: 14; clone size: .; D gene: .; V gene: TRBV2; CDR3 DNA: TGTGCCAGCGTCCGGGACTCAGGTCCTAGCGAGCAGTACTTC; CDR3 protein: CASVRDSGPSEQYF
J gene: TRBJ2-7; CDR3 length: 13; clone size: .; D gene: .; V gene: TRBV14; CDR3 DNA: TGTGCCAGCAGCCAAGACGGTTCCTACGAGCAGTACTTC; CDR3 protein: CASSQDGSYEQYF
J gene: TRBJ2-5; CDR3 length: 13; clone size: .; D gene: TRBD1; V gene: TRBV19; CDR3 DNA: TGTGCCAGTAGTAGGGACAGGGGGGAGACCCAGTACTTC; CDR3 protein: CASSRDRGETQYF
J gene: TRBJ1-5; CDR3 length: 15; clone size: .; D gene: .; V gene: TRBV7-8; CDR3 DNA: TGTGCCAGCAGCTTAGCGACCGGGATCGGTCAGCCCCAGCATTTT; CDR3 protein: CASSLATGIGQPQHF
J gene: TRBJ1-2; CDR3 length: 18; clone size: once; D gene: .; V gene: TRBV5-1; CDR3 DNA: TGCGCCAGCAGCTTGGAAAGCTCATCGGTGGGGGGTGGTAGGGGCTACACCTTC; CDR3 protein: CASSLESSSVGGGRGYTF
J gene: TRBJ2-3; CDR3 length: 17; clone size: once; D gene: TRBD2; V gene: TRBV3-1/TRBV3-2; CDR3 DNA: TGTGCCAGCAGCCAAGATCGGGGAGCGGGGAGTAGAGATACGCAGTATTTT; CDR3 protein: CASSQDRGAGSRDTQYF
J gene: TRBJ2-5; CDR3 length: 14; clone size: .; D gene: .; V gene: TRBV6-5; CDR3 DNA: TGTGCCAGCAGACCCCCGAGGGGCGGGAAGACCCAGTACTTC; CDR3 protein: CASRPPRGGKTQYF
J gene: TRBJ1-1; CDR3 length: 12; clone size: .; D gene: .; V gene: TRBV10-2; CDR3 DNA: TGCGCCAGCAGGAGAGCGGGGGCTGAAGCTTTCTTT; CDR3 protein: CASRRAGAEAFF
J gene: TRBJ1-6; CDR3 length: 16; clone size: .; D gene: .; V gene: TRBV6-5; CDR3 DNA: TGTGCCAGCAGTTCATATTCTAGCTCCTATAATTCACCCCTCCACTTT; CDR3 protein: CASSSYSSSYNSPLHF
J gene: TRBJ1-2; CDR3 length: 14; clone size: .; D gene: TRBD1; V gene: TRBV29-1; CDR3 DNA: TGCAGCGTTCCGGAAACAGGGGCGGACTATGGCTACACCTTC; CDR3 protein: CSVPETGADYGYTF
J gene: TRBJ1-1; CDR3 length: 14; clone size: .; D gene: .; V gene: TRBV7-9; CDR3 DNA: TGTGCCAGCAGCCGAATTGCGGGTAACACTGAAGCTTTCTTT; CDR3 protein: CASSRIAGNTEAFF
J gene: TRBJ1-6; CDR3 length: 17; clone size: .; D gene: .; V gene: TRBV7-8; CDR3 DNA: TGTGCCAGCAGCTTAGCGAGGGCAGGGGCCTATAATTCACCCCTCCACTTT; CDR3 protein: CASSLARAGAYNSPLHF
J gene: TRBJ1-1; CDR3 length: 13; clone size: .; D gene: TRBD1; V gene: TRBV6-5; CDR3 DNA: TGTGCCAGCAGTTACCTAGAGGGGGCGAAGGCTTTCTTT; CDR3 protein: CASSYLEGAKAFF
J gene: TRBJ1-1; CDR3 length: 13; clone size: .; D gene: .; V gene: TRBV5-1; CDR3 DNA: TGCGCCAGCAGCTTCAACAGGGACACTGAAGCTTTCTTT; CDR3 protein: CASSFNRDTEAFF
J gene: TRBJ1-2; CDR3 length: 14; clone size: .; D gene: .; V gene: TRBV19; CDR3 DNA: TGTGCCAGTAGTACCCGAGGGTTTAACTATGGCTACACCTTC; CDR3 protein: CASSTRGFNYGYTF
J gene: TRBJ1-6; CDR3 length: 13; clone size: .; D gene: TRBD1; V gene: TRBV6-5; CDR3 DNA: TGTGCCAGCACGCAGGACAGGTATTCACCCCTCCACTTT; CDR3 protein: CASTQDRYSPLHF
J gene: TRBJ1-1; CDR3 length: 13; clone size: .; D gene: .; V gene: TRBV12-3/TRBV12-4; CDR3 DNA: TGTGCCAGCAGGCAAACAATGAACACTGAAGCTTTCTTT; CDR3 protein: CASRQTMNTEAFF
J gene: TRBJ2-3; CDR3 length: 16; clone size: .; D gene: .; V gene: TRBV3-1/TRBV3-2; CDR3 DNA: TGTGCCAGCAGCCAAGATCTTGGCTCTTACACAGATACGCAGTATTTT; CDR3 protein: CASSQDLGSYTDTQYF
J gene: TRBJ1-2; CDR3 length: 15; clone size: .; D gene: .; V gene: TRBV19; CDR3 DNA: TGTGCCAGTAGTATAACGGAAACAGGGCCCTATGGCTACACCTTC; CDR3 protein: CASSITETGPYGYTF
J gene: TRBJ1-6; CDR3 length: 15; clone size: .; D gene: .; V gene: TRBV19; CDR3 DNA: TGTGCCAGTAGTATATCAGGGGTATCAAGCTCACCCCTCCACTTT; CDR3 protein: CASSISGVSSSPLHF
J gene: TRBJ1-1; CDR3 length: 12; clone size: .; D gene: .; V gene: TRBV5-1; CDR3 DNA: TGCGCCAGCATGACGGGGAGCACTGAAGCTTTCTTT; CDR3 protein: CASMTGSTEAFF
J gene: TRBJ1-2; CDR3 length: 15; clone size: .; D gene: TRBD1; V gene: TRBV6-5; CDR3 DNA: TGTGCCAGCAGTTACGGGACAGGGGGTTACTATGGCTACACCTTC; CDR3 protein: CASSYGTGGYYGYTF
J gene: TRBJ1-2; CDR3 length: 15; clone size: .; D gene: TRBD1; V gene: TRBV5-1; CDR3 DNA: TGCGCCAGCAGCTTGGGGACAGGGCCTAACTATGGCTACACCTTC; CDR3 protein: CASSLGTGPNYGYTF
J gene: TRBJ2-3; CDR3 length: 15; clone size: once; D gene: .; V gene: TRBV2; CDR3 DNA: TGTGCCAGCAGTGAAACGGGAGTAAGCACAGATACGCAGTATTTT; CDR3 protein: CASSETGVSTDTQYF
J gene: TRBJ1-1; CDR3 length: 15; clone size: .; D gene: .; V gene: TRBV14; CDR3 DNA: TGTGCCAGCAGCCAAGTCGGCAGGAAAAACACTGAAGCTTTCTTT; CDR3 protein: CASSQVGRKNTEAFF
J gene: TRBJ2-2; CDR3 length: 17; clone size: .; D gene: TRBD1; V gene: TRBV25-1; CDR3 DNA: TGTGCCAGCAGCGGAATCTGGGGACAGGGGAACACCGGGGAGCTGTTTTTT; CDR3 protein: CASSGIWGQGNTGELFF
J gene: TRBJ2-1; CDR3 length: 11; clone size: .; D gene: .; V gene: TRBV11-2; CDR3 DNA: TGTGCCAGCAGCTTAGCCATTGAGCAGTTCTTC; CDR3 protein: CASSLAIEQFF